The source of this TCR beta chain is a study of Graves' ophthalmopathy and Graves' hyperthyroidism. Across the study: Peripheral blood was gathered at the point of initial diagnosis, before any treatment started.

This clonotype has a count of ten or more. Each donor who had ophthalmopathy showed moderate-to-severe activity, a CAS of ≥3, a NOSPECS of ≥4, and a duration under 3 months. In this cohort, patients with other autoimmune diseases, uncontrolled infections, pregnancy or lactation were excluded. PBMCs had their origin in fresh peripheral blood (around 10 ml). Amplifying from RNA transcripts, the study obtained TCR beta CDR3 regions. An opening RT-PCR round employed HTBI primers and preceded a second-round multiplex PCR. Each CDR3 protein gets one entry after TCRdb re-called the multiplex PCR reads with MiXCR. Of roughly 480,000 distinct CDR3 sequences detected, roughly 14% appear once; the ten largest clones hold about a tenth. From germline, CDR1 is DFQATT and CDR2 SNEGSKA (reference sequence). The CDR3 covers 15 residues. V was trimmed by 0 bases and J by 0 bases, leaving 9 bases between them.

The clonotype originates from a woman aged 30 to 39 with Graves' ophthalmopathy. Sequencing was performed on blood. The genes are TRBV20-1 and TRBJ1-5; unclear D gene. CDR3 in DNA: TGCAGTGCTAGAGATATGGCAGCTAGCAATCAGCCCCAGCATTTT. Its translation: CSARDMAASNQPQHF.